These 24 T cell receptor beta chains originate from one sample sequenced in a study of vaccination effects on CD4 cells after COVID-19. This table comes from immunoSEQ multiplex PCR, and its TCRdb copy is limited to in-frame clones, with some not included. The sample consists of roughly 68,000 clones, about 72% of them appearing once. Following 10 days of culture, CD4+ T cells were isolated. Their target antigens are unknown. The sequencing here drew on CD4+ T cells from PBMCs cultured without peptide, taken before COVID-19 vaccination. The receptors stem from a human donor who had a prior SARS-CoV-2 infection.

V is TRBV5-6 and J is TRBJ1-1; 7 nucleotides match TRBD1. CDR3 length: 14 amino acids. J lost 4 bases, V lost 6 bases, and 9 bases had no gene match. Germline-derived CDR1 and CDR2 are SGHDT and YYEEEE. The CDR3 loop reads CASNTGVAGTEAFF. In DNA form, the CDR3 reads TGTGCCAGCAACACAGGGGTGGCCGGCACTGAAGCTTTCTTT.

The chain carries TRBV2 and TRBJ2-5, with TRBD1 as a possible D gene (6 bases). The CDR3 runs to 16 residues. Trimming removed 1 base at V and 5 bases at J, with 17 bases between. The germline V gene encodes CDR1 SNHLY and CDR2 FYNNEI. The CDR3 bases are TGTGCCAGCAGTGAAGGAGTACAGGGCGGCGGCGAGACCCAGTACTTC. It yields the protein CASSEGVQGGGETQYF.

This sequence joins TRBV2 and TRBJ2-5; TRBD1 matches at 11 bases. The CDR3 length is 15 residues. CDR1 and CDR2 from the germline V gene are SNHLY and FYNNEI. J was trimmed by 2 bases and V by 6 bases; bases with no gene match: 5. The CDR3 spells CASSRDRGTQETQYF. In nucleotides, the CDR3 is TGTGCCAGCAGCAGGGACAGGGGGACACAAGAGACCCAGTACTTC.

The chain joins TRBV9 to TRBJ2-3; D not resolved. The CDR3 length is 14 residues. The germline CDR1 and CDR2 sequences are SGDLS and YYNGEE. The V gene lost 3 bases and the J gene lost 2 bases, with 10 bases spanning the gap. CDR3 region: CASSDSPFTDTQYF. The CDR3, as DNA: TGTGCCAGCAGCGACAGCCCTTTCACAGATACGCAGTATTTT.

The chain joins TRBV3-1 (or the pseudogene TRBV3-2) to TRBJ2-7; TRBD2 might be the D (6 bases). This CDR3 has 13 residues. The germline V gene has CDR1 LGHDT and CDR2 YNNKEL (reference sequence). V lost 5 bases and J 6 bases, leaving 14 bases between the germline ends. The CDR3 loop is CASSESHGGEQYF. Written as DNA, the CDR3 is TGTGCCAGCAGCGAAAGTCACGGGGGCGAGCAGTACTTC.

V usage is TRBV4-2 and J usage is TRBJ2-3, with D possibly matching TRBD1 (5 bases). This CDR3 has 15 amino acids. V was cut by 0 bases and J by 12 bases, with 19 bases left in between. Germline-derived CDR1 and CDR2 are LGHNA and YNFKEQ. The CDR3 DNA follows: TGTGCCAGCAGCCAAGATCCCCGATCCGGACAAATTCAGTATTTT. It translates to CASSQDPRSGQIQYF.

This clone came up a few times. The V gene is TRBV5-1, the J gene TRBJ1-6; TRBD1 matches 7 bases. The CDR3 length is 15 residues. Germline V gene sequence: CDR1 SGHRS, CDR2 YFSETQ. J lost 10 bases, V lost 4 bases, and 11 bases had no gene match. The CDR3 protein is CASSGDSSSGSPLHF. In nucleotides, the CDR3 is TGCGCCAGCAGCGGGGACAGTTCATCGGGATCACCCCTCCACTTT.

This chain uses TRBV6-9 with TRBJ2-7; TRBD1 matches at 8 bases. Germline V gene lookup returns CDR1 MNHGY and CDR2 SVAAGI. The CDR3 consists of 23 residues. After removal of 0 bases from V and 0 bases from J, the junction contained 25 bases not matched to a gene. CDR3 in DNA: TGTGCCAGCAGTTATTCCGCCCGTCGGATCCGGGACAGGAAACTTCGGGGCTCCTACGAGCAGTACTTC. It is translated as CASSYSARRIRDRKLRGSYEQYF.

This chain joins TRBV5-5 and TRBJ1-1; D unresolved. Trimming shortened V by 4 bases and J by 8 bases, and 9 bases separated the two germline ends. The germline V gene has CDR1 SGHKS and CDR2 YYEKEE (reference sequence). CDR3 length: 11 amino acids. The CDR3 loop reads CASSRREEAFF. The CDR3 DNA reads TGTGCCAGCAGCCGGAGGGAGGAAGCTTTCTTT.

The chain recombines TRBV20-1 with TRBJ2-3, with no clear D. Looked up from germline, CDR1 is DFQATT and CDR2 is SNEGSKA (reference sequence). The V and J ends lost 4 bases and 10 bases respectively, with 9 bases between them. The CDR3 sequence is 10 residues long. CDR3 sequence: CSATQRPQYF. CDR3 nucleotides: TGCAGTGCTACGCAGCGCCCGCAGTATTTT.

This clone came up once. The chain combines TRBV2 with TRBJ1-2; 8 nucleotides line up with TRBD1. This CDR3 region has 15 residues. CDR1 and CDR2 (germline): SNHLY, FYNNEI. After removal of 5 bases from V and 4 bases from J, the junction contained 9 bases not matched to a gene. Written as DNA, the CDR3 is TGTGCCAGCAGTTATGGACAGGGTTCGGGCTATGGCTACACCTTC. This translates into CASSYGQGSGYGYTF.

The V gene is TRBV5-5, the J gene TRBJ2-1, with D perhaps matching TRBD2 (5 bases). The V end was cut by 1 base, the J end by 7 bases, with 15 bases between. CDR1 and CDR2 from the germline V gene are SGHKS and YYEKEE (reference sequence). CDR3 length: 15 residues. The CDR3 region has the DNA TGTGCCAGCAGCTTGCCGGGAATTTTCGGAAATGAGCAGTTCTTC. It translates to CASSLPGIFGNEQFF.

This sequence joins TRBV29-1 and TRBJ1-2; D call uncertain. Looked up from germline, CDR1 is SQVTM and CDR2 is ANQGSEA. This CDR3 region has 11 residues. V lost 4 bases and J 2 bases, leaving 5 bases between the germline ends. This chain's CDR3 is CSVAINYGYTF. The DNA for the CDR3 is TGCAGCGTTGCCATAAACTATGGCTACACCTTC.

This sequence joins TRBV7-3 and TRBJ2-1; possibly TRBD1 for D (6 bases). The V and J ends lost 5 bases and 5 bases respectively, with 10 bases between them. CDR3 size: 13 residues. Germline V gene lookup returns CDR1 SGHTA and CDR2 FQGTGA. For the CDR3, the DNA is TGTGCCAGCAGCAGAGACAGGAACAATGAGCAGTTCTTC. Protein sequence: CASSRDRNNEQFF.

This clone has a handful of counts. This chain joins TRBV18 and TRBJ2-5, with unresolved D. V was cut by 6 bases and J by 1 base, with 9 bases left in between. Germline lookup yields CDR1 KGHSH and CDR2 LQKENI. This CDR3 has 13 amino acids. CDR3 bases: TGTGCCAGCTCCGTCAGGACCCAAGAGACCCAGTACTTC. This sequence encodes CASSVRTQETQYF.

V gene TRBV5-1 combines with J gene TRBJ2-5; D is possibly TRBD1 (5 bases). Trimming stripped 4 bases from V and 1 base from J, with 14 bases between. CDR1 and CDR2 from the germline V gene are SGHRS and YFSETQ. CDR3 length equals 15 residues. In DNA, the CDR3 is TGCGCCAGCAGCCCTGAACGACAGTCCCAAGAGACCCAGTACTTC. This gives the protein CASSPERQSQETQYF.

The chain employs TRBV6-2 or TRBV6-3 and TRBJ2-5; the D gene could be TRBD1 or TRBD2 (5 bases each). V was trimmed by 2 bases and J by 0 bases, leaving 13 bases between them. The CDR3 loop spans 16 amino acids. Per the germline V gene, CDR1 is MNHEY and CDR2 is SVGEGT. CDR3 protein: CASSYERQRYQETQYF. The CDR3 DNA sequence: TGTGCCAGCAGTTACGAGAGACAGCGGTACCAAGAGACCCAGTACTTC.

The chain couples TRBV24-1 to TRBJ2-1; 11 bases map to TRBD2. Germline CDR1 is KGHDR and CDR2 is SFDVKD. There are 17 residues in the CDR3. V lost 2 bases, J lost 4 bases, and 6 bases stayed unmatched. The CDR3 DNA reads TGTGCCACCAGTGATTCTAGACTAGCGGGAAGTTACAATGAGCAGTTCTTC. Its protein is CATSDSRLAGSYNEQFF.

The genes are TRBV14 and TRBJ1-5; weak D call: TRBD1 (6 bases). Germline CDR1 reads SGHDN; CDR2 reads FVKESK. The CDR3 length is 17 residues. V lost 4 bases and J lost 8, with 24 bases in between. CDR3: CASSLEGPGDPGEPQHF. The CDR3 coding sequence is TGTGCCAGCAGCCTCGAGGGGCCCGGGGACCCAGGGGAGCCCCAGCATTTT.

The CDR3 region has the DNA TGCGCCAGCAGCTTGGGCGACGTTACAGATACGCAGTATTTT. It codes for CASSLGDVTDTQYF. This chain links TRBV5-1 with TRBJ2-3, with D uncertain. Germline CDR1 reads SGHRS; CDR2 reads YFSETQ. CDR3 size: 14 residues. Trimming stripped 0 bases from V and 3 bases from J, with 8 bases between.

The chain combines TRBV5-1 with TRBJ2-2; 8 bases fit TRBD1. With 3 bases clipped from V and 4 bases from J, the junction kept 5 bases outside the gene matches. CDR3 length: 15 residues. The germline gives CDR1 SGHRS, CDR2 YFSETQ. CDR3 DNA sequence: TGCGCCAGCAGCTCAGGGGGCTTCGGCACCGGGGAGCTGTTTTTT. This gives the protein CASSSGGFGTGELFF.

Here the CDR3 DNA reads TGTGCCAGCACCCGAGGAGCAACTAATGAAAAACTGTTTTTT. Translating gives CASTRGATNEKLFF. The chain recombines TRBV4-2 with TRBJ1-4; D is ambiguous. V was pared by 7 bases and J by 0 bases, with 9 bases between. This CDR3 is built from 14 residues. Germline-derived CDR1 and CDR2 are LGHNA and YNFKEQ.

The CDR3 spells CASSPSEGARETQYF. CDR3 coding DNA: TGTGCCAGTAGCCCCTCGGAGGGGGCGCGGGAGACCCAGTACTTC. The V call is TRBV19, the J call TRBJ2-5; tentatively, D is TRBD1 (7 bases). This CDR3 has 15 residues. Germline-derived CDR1 and CDR2 are LNHDA and SQIVND (reference sequence). V lost 6 bases and J lost 5, with 19 bases in between.

The genes are TRBV5-1 and TRBJ1-1; weak D call: TRBD1 (5 bases). This CDR3 contains 14 residues. CDR1 SGHRS and CDR2 YFSETQ come from the germline V gene. Trimming removed 2 bases from V and 2 bases from J, with 10 bases in between. The CDR3 loop is CASSFGGSNTEAFF. CDR3 DNA: TGCGCCAGCAGCTTTGGGGGGAGTAACACTGAAGCTTTCTTT.